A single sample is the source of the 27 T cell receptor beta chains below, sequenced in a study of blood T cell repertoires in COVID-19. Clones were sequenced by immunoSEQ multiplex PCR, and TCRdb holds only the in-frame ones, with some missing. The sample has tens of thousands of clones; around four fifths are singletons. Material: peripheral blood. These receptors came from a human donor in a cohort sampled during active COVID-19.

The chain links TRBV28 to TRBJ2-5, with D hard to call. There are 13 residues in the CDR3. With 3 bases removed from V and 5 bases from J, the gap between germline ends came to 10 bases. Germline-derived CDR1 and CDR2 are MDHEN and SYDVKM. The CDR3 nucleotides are TGTGCCAGCAGTTTTAGTGGTAGCGAGACCCAGTACTTC. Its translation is CASSFSGSETQYF.

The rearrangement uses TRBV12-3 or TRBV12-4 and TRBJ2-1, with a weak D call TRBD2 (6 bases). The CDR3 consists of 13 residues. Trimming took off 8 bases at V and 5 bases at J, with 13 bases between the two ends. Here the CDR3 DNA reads TGTGCCAGCGGTCGGAGGGCTAACAATGAGCAGTTCTTC. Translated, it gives CASGRRANNEQFF.

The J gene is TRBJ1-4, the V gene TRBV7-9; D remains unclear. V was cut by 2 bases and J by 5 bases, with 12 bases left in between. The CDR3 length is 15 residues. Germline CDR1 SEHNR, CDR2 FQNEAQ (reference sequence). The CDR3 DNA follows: TGTGCCAGCAGCTTATCATCCAGATCCAATGAAAAACTGTTTTTT. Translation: CASSLSSRSNEKLFF.

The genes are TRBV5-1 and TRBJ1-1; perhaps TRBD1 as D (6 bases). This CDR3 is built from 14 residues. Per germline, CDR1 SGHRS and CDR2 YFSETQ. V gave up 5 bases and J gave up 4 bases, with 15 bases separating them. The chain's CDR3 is CASRLGGSGTEAFF. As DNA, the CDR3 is TGCGCCAGCAGACTTGGGGGCTCCGGCACTGAAGCTTTCTTT.

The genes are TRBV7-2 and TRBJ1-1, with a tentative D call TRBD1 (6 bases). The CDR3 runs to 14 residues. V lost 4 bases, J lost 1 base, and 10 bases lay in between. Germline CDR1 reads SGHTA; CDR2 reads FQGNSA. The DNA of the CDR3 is TGTGCCAGCAGCTCAGGGGTCGCGAACACTGAAGCTTTCTTT. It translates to CASSSGVANTEAFF.

The CDR3 nucleotides are TGTGCCAGCACGACGGGACTAGCGGGGGCAGATACGCAGTATTTT. This codes for CASTTGLAGADTQYF. The chain couples TRBV2 to TRBJ2-3, with 14 nucleotides matching TRBD2. The CDR3 totals 15 residues. J gave up 4 bases and V 7 bases, and 4 bases lay outside the gene matches. Germline assignment: CDR1 SNHLY and CDR2 FYNNEI.

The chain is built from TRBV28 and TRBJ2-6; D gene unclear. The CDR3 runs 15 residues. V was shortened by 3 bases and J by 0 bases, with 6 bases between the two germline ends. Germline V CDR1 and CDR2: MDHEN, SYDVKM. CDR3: CASSFMSSGANVLTF. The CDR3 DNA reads TGTGCCAGCAGTTTTATGAGCTCTGGGGCCAACGTCCTGACTTTC.

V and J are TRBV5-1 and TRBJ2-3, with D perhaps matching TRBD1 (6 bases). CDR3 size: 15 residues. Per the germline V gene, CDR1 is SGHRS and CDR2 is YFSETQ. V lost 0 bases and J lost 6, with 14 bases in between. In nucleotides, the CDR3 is TGCGCCAGCAGCTTGGCCCGGGGAAGGGGGGATACGCAGTATTTT. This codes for CASSLARGRGDTQYF.

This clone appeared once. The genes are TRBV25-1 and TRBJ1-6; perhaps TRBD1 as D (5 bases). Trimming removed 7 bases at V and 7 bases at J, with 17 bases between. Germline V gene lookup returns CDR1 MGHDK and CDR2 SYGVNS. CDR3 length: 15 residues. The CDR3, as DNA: TGTGCCAGCACAAAGTCGGGACGGGAGAATTCACCCCTCCACTTT. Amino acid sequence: CASTKSGRENSPLHF.

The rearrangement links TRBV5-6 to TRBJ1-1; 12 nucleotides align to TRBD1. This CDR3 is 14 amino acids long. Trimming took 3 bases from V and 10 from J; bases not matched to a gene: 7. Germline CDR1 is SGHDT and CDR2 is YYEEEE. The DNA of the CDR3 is TGTGCCAGCAGCTCGGGGACAGGGGGCGGAAGAGCTTTCTTT. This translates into CASSSGTGGGRAFF.

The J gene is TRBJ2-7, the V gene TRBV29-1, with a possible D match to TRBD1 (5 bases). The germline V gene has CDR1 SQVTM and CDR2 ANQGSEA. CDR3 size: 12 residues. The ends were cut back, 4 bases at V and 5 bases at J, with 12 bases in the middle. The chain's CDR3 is CSVVRGDHEQYF. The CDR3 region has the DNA TGCAGCGTTGTTAGGGGTGACCACGAGCAGTACTTC.

CDR3 loop: CASSHKQGAGTEAFF. The DNA of the CDR3 is TGTGCCAGCAGTCATAAACAGGGGGCAGGTACTGAAGCTTTCTTT. The gene calls are TRBV6-5 and TRBJ1-1; 9 nucleotides match TRBD1. V was pared by 5 bases and J by 5 bases, with 9 bases of the junction left unmatched. This CDR3 spans 15 amino acids. Germline V gene data show CDR1 as MNHEY and CDR2 as SVGAGI.

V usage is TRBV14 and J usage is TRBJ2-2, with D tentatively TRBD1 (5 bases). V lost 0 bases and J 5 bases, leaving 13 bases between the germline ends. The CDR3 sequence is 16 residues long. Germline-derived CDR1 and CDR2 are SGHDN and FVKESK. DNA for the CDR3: TGTGCCAGCAGCCAAGATAGGCCAGGGCCAACCGGGGAGCTGTTTTTT. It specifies CASSQDRPGPTGELFF.

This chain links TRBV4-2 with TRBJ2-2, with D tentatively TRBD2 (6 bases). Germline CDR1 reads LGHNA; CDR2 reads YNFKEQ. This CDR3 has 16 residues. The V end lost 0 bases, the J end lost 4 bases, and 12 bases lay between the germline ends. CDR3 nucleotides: TGTGCCAGCAGCCAAGATGGGGGAGGTGGCACCGGGGAGCTGTTTTTT. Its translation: CASSQDGGGGTGELFF.

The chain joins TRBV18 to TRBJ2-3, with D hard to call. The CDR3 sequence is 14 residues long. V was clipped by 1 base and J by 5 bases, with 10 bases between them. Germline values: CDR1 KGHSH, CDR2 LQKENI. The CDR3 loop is CASSPLGAEDTQYF. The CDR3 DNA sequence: TGTGCCAGCTCACCACTCGGCGCGGAAGATACGCAGTATTTT.

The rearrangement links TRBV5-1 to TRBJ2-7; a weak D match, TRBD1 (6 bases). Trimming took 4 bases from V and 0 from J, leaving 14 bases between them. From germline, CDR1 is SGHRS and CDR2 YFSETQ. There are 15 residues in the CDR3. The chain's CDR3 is CASSPSTGISYEQYF. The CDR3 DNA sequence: TGCGCCAGCAGCCCTTCGACAGGCATCTCCTACGAGCAGTACTTC.

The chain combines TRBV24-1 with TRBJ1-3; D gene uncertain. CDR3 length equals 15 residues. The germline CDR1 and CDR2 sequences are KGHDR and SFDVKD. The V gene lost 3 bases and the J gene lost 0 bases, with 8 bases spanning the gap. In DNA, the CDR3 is TGTGCCACCAGTGATGCCCGGAGCTCTGGAAACACCATATATTTT. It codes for CATSDARSSGNTIYF.

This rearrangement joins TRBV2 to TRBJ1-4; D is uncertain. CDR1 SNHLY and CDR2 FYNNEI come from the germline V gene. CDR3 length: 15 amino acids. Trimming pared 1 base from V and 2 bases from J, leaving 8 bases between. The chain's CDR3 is CASSEGGNTNEKLFF. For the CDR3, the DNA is TGTGCCAGCAGTGAAGGCGGGAATACTAATGAAAAACTGTTTTTT.

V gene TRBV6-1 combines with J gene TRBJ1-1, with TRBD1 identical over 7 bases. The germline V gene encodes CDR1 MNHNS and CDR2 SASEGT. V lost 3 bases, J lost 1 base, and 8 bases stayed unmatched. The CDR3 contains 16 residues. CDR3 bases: TGTGCCAGCAGTGACAGGGGGACTGTTGGGAACACTGAAGCTTTCTTT. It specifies CASSDRGTVGNTEAFF.

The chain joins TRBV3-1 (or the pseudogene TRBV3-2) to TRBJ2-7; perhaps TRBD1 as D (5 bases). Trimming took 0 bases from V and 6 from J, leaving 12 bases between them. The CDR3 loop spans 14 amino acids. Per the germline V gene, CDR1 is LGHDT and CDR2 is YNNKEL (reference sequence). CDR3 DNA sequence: TGTGCCAGCAGCCAAGAGAATTTGGGGCGCGAGCAGTACTTC. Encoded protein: CASSQENLGREQYF.

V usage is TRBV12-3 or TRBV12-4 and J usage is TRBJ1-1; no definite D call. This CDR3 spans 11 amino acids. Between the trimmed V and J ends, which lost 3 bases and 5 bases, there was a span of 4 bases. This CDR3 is CASSLRTEAFF. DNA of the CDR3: TGTGCCAGCAGTTTGAGGACTGAAGCTTTCTTT.

This CDR3 reads CASSRRDRAGGELFF. CDR3 DNA: TGTGCCAGCAGCCGAAGGGACAGGGCCGGCGGGGAGCTGTTTTTT. The genes are TRBV3-1 (or the pseudogene TRBV3-2) and TRBJ2-2; 9 bases fit TRBD1. The germline CDR1 and CDR2 sequences are LGHDT and YNNKEL (reference sequence). The CDR3 consists of 15 residues. Trimming cost V 4 bases and J 7 bases; bases outside gene matches: 7.

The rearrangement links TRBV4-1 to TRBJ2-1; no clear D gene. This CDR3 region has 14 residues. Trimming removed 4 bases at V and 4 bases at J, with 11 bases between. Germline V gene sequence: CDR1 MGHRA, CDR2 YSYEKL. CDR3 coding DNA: TGCGCCAGCAGCCGAGTAGCCTCTTACAATGAGCAGTTCTTC. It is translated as CASSRVASYNEQFF.

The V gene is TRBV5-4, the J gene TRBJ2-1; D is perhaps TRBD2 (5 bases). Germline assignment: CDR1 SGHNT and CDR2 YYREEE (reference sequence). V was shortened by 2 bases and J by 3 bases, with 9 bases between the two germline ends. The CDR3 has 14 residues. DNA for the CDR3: TGTGCCAGCAGCTTCAAACGGGGCTACAATGAGCAGTTCTTC. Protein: CASSFKRGYNEQFF.

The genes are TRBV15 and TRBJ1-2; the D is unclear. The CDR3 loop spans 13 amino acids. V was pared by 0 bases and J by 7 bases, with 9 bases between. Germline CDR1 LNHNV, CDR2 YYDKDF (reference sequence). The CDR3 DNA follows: TGTGCCACCAGCAGAGAACGGGTTCCTGGCTACACCTTC. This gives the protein CATSRERVPGYTF.

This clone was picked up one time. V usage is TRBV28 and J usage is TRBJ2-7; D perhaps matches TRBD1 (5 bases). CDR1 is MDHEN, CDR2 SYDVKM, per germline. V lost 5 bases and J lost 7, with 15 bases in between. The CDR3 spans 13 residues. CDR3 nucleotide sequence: TGTGCCAGCAGTACACCACAGGTACGGGAGCAGTACTTC. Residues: CASSTPQVREQYF.

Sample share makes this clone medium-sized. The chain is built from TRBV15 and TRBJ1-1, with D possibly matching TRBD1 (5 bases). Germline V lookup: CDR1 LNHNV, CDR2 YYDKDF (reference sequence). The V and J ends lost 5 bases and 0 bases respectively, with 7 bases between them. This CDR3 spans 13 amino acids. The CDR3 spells CATSVDMNTEAFF. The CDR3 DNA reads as TGTGCCACCAGCGTGGACATGAACACTGAAGCTTTCTTT.